This T cell receptor beta chain is from a study of T cell changes during pregnancy in multiple sclerosis (dated by TCRdb to about 2019). Describing the broader study: The study looked at changes in the T cell repertoire across pregnancy in women with multiple sclerosis.

Turning to this clone: The antigen it binds to is not known. Base quality data are lacking; no much larger clone is found one base away.

To prepare the library, the immunoSEQ multiplex PCR assay was applied. TCRdb limited this immuneACCESS table to in-frame rearrangements with V and J called. A share of clones is missing; checked studies link under half to unresolved V genes, and the rest is unexplained. The table for this sample lists about 73,000 clones; approximately 94% of them were counted only once. The ten largest clonotypes hold approximately 2% of the sample. V ends up 6 bases short and J 1 base short, with an unmatched junction base count of 0. CDR1 and CDR2, per the germline V gene, are MDHEN and SYDVKM. The CDR3 sequence holds 13 residues, the cysteine and phenylalanine included. The entry retains the CDR3 DNA only, 39 bases that are in frame from base 1.

The V and J genes are TRBV28 and TRBJ1-1, and TRBD1 aligns with 9 junction nucleotides. The sample was peripheral blood, taken in the second trimester of pregnancy. The origin of this receptor is a female donor in good health, enrolled as a control in a pregnancy study. The CDR3 protein sequence reads: CASRGQGNTEAFF. The sequenced DNA is TGTGCCAGCAGGGGACAGGGGAACACTGAAGCTTTCTTT.